The 5 T cell receptor beta chains below come from one sample, sequenced in a study of T cell responses to AZD1222 COVID-19 vaccine. Method: immunoSEQ multiplex PCR; TCRdb's copy keeps in-frame clones and lacks some. The sample yields under 150,000 clones, around 88% seen once. This sample comprised peripheral blood, obtained on day 0 of MenACWY control vaccination. These receptors came from an adult in good health.

The rearrangement uses TRBV18 and TRBJ2-6; D is possibly TRBD2 (5 bases). Trimming took 3 bases from V and 2 from J, leaving 14 bases between them. CDR3 length equals 17 residues. Germline CDR1 and CDR2: KGHSH and LQKENI. As DNA, the CDR3 is TGTGCCAGCTCACCGTTAGTTCCGGAGGCTGGGGCCAACGTCCTGACTTTC. It is translated as CASSPLVPEAGANVLTF.

CDR3 loop: CASSRDREYGYTF. DNA of the CDR3: TGTGCCAGCAGTCGGGACAGGGAATATGGCTACACCTTC. The rearrangement joins TRBV2 to TRBJ1-2, with TRBD1 identical over 9 bases. CDR1 is SNHLY and CDR2 is FYNNEI in the germline V gene. The CDR3 loop spans 13 amino acids. V shed 5 bases and J 5 bases; nucleotides not matched to a gene: 3.

The chain uses TRBV10-2 and TRBJ2-3; D remains ambiguous. From germline, CDR1 is WSHSY and CDR2 SAAADI. This CDR3 region has 11 residues. V shed 5 bases and J shed 5 bases, with 5 bases lying between them. The CDR3 bases are TGCGCCAGCAGTCAGAGAGATACGCAGTATTTT. As protein: CASSQRDTQYF.

The V and J genes are TRBV29-1 and TRBJ2-2; D gene ambiguous. From germline, CDR1 is SQVTM and CDR2 ANQGSEA. The CDR3 has 14 residues. Trimming took 3 bases from V and 2 from J, leaving 10 bases between them. The chain's CDR3 is CSVDLPSNTGELFF. In DNA, the CDR3 is TGCAGCGTTGATCTGCCCAGTAACACCGGGGAGCTGTTTTTT.

This clone was seen more than once but under ten times. This chain joins TRBV10-3 and TRBJ2-5; D unclear. The length of the CDR3 is 12 residues. The germline CDR1 and CDR2 sequences are ENHRY and SYGVKD. V was clipped by 4 bases and J by 2 bases, with 5 bases between them. The CDR3 nucleotides read TGTGCCATCAGTGCAGGTCAAGAGACCCAGTACTTC. It yields the protein CAISAGQETQYF.